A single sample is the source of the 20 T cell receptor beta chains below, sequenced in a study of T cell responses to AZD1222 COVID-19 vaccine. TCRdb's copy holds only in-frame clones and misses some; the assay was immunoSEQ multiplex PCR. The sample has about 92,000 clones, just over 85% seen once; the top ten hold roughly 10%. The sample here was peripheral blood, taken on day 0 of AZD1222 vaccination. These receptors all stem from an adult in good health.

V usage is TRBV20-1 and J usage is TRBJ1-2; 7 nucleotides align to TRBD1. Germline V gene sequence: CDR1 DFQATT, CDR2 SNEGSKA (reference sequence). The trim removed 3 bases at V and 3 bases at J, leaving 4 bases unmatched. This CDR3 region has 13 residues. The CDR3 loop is CSASSDRDYGYTF. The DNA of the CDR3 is TGCAGTGCTAGTTCTGACAGGGACTATGGCTACACCTTC.

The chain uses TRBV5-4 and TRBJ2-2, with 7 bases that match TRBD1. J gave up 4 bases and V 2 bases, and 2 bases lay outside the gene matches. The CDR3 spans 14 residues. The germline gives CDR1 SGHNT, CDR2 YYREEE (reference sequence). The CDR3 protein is CASSFKGATGELFF. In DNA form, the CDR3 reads TGTGCCAGCAGCTTCAAGGGGGCCACCGGGGAGCTGTTTTTT.

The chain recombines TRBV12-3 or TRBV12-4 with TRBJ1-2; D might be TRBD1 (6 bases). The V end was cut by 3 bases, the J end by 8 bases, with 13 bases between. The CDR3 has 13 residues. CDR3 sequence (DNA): TGTGCCAGCAGTTTCGGACAGTCCACAGGCTACACCTTC. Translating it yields CASSFGQSTGYTF.

CDR3 residues: CASSPIAGSNQPQHF. CDR3 bases: TGTGCCAGCAGCCCCATTGCAGGGAGTAATCAGCCCCAGCATTTT. The chain links TRBV6-5 to TRBJ1-5; D perhaps matches TRBD1 (5 bases). Germline loops: CDR1 MNHEY, CDR2 SVGAGI. The CDR3 sequence is 15 residues long. V was cut by 6 bases and J by 4 bases, with 16 bases left in between.

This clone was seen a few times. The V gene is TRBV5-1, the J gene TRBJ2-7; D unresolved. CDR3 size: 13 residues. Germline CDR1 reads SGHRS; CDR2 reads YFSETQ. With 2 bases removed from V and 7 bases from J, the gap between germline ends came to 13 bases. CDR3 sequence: CASSFDPVGEQYF. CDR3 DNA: TGCGCCAGCAGCTTCGACCCGGTTGGGGAGCAGTACTTC.

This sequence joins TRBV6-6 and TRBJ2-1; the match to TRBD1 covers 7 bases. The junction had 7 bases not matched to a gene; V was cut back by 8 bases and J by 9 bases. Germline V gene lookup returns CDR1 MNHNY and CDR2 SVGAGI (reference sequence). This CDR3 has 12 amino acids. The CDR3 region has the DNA TGTGCCAGCGTCCCGTCAGGGGGTGAGCAGTTCTTC. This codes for CASVPSGGEQFF.

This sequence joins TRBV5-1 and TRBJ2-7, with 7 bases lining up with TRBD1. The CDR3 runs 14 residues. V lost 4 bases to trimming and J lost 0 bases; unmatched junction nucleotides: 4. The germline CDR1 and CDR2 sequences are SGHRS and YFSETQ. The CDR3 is CASSLRDSSYEQYF. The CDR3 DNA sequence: TGCGCCAGCAGCCTCCGGGACAGCTCCTACGAGCAGTACTTC. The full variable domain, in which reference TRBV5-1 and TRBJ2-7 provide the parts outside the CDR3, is KAGVTQTPRYLIKTRGQQVTLSCSPISGHRSVSWYQQTPGQGLQFLFEYFSETQRNKGNFPGRFSGRQFSNSRSEMNVSTLELGDSALYLCASSLRDSSYEQYFGPGTRLTVT.

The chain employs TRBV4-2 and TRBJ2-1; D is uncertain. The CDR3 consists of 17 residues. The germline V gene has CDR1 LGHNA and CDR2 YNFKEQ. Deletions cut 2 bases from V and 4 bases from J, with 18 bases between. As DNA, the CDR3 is TGTGCCAGCAGCCAAAACCGGGCCTCGAGTAATTACAATGAGCAGTTCTTC. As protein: CASSQNRASSNYNEQFF.

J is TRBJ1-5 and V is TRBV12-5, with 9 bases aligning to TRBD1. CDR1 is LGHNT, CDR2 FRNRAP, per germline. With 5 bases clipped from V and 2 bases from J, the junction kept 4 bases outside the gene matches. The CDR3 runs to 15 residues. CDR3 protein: CASGPGQGGNQPQHF. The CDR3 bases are TGTGCTAGTGGTCCGGGACAGGGAGGCAATCAGCCCCAGCATTTT.

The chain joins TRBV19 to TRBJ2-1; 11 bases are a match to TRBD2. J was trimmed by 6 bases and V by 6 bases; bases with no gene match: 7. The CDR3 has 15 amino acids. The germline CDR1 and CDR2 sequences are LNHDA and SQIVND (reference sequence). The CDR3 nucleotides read TGTGCCAGTAGCTTGACTAGCGGGGAACTCAATGAGCAGTTCTTC. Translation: CASSLTSGELNEQFF.

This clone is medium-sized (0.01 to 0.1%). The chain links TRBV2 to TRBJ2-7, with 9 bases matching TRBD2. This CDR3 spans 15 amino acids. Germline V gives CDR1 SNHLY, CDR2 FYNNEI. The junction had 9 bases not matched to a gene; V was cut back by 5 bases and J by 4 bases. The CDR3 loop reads CASSNELAGKYEQYF. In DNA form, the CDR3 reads TGTGCCAGCAGTAATGAGCTAGCGGGAAAATACGAGCAGTACTTC.

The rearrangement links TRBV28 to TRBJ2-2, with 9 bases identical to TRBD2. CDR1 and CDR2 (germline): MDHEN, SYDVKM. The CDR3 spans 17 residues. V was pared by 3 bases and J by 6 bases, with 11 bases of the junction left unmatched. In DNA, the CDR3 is TGTGCCAGCAGTTTGACCGGGACTAGCAAGTACGCCGGGGAGCTGTTTTTT. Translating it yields CASSLTGTSKYAGELFF.

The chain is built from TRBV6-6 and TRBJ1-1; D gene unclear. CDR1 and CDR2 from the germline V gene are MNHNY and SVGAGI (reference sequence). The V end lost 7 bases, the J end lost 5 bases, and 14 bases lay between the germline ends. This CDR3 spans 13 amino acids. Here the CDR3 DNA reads TGTGCCAGCACCCAAGGCCTAAATACTGAAGCTTTCTTT. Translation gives CASTQGLNTEAFF.

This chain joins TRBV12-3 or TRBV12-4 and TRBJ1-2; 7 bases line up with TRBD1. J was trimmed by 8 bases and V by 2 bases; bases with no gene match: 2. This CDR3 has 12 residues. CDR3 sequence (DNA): TGTGCCAGCAGTTTAACAGGGGACGGCTACACCTTC. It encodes CASSLTGDGYTF.

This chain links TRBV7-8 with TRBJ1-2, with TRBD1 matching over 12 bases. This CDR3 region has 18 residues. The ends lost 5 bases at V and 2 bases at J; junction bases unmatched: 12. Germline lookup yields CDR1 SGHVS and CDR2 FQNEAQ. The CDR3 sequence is CASSPETGTGGVNYGYTF. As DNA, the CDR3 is TGTGCCAGCAGCCCCGAGACCGGGACAGGGGGCGTAAACTATGGCTACACCTTC.

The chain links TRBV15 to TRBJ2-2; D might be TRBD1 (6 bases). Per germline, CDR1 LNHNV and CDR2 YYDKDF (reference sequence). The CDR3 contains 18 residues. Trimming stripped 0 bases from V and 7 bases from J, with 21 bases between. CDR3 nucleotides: TGTGCCACCAGCAGAGATCCCCCTCATCAGGGGAAGGGCGGGGAGCTGTTTTTT. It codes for CATSRDPPHQGKGGELFF.

The CDR3 region has the DNA TGTGCCAGTAGTATCATTACAGGGACGGATGAGCAGTTCTTC. Residues: CASSIITGTDEQFF. The chain joins TRBV19 to TRBJ2-1; tentatively, D is TRBD1 (6 bases). The CDR3 spans 14 residues. Trimming removed 3 bases at V and 8 bases at J, with 14 bases between. Germline-derived CDR1 and CDR2 are LNHDA and SQIVND (reference sequence).

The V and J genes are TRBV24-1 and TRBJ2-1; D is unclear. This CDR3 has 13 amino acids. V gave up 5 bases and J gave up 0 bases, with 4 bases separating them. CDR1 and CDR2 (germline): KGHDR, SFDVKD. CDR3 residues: CATSGSSYNEQFF. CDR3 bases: TGTGCCACCAGTGGGAGCTCCTACAATGAGCAGTTCTTC.

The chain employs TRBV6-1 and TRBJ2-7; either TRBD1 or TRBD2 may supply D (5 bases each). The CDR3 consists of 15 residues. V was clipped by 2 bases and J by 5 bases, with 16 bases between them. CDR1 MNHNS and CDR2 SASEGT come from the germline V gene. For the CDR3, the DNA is TGTGCCAGCAGTGAACAGTGGGGAGACAGCCACGAGCAGTACTTC. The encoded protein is CASSEQWGDSHEQYF.

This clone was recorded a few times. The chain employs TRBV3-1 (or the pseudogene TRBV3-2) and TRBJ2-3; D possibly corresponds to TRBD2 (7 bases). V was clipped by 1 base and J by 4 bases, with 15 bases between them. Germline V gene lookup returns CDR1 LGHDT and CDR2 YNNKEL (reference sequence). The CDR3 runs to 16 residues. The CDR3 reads CASSQGPGGRADTQYF. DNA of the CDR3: TGTGCCAGCAGCCAAGGACCGGGGGGCAGGGCAGATACGCAGTATTTT.